One and the same sample provided the 8 T cell receptor beta chains below, sequenced in a study of T cell responses to AZD1222 COVID-19 vaccine. Sequencing was performed with immunoSEQ multiplex PCR; in TCRdb, only in-frame clones are kept and a portion is missing. In the table there are 150,000 or so clones, 80% to 90% of which are singletons. Sequenced material: peripheral blood, taken 28 days after the second AZD1222 dose. These TCRs come from an adult who received the AZD1222 COVID-19 vaccine.

Notes on this clone: This CDR3 is also generated by other DNA sequences in the sample. CDR3 DNA sequence: TGTGCCAGCAGTTTACAGGGTGCTCAGCCCCAGCATTTT. Its translation is CASSLQGAQPQHF. The chain couples TRBV28 to TRBJ1-5, with a weak D call TRBD1 (5 bases). The CDR3 length is 13 residues. Germline assignment: CDR1 MDHEN and CDR2 SYDVKM. Trimming left V 2 bases short and J 6 bases short, with 8 bases between.

This chain uses TRBV5-4 with TRBJ2-5; 9 nucleotides match TRBD1. Germline V CDR1 and CDR2: SGHNT, YYREEE (reference sequence). The CDR3 has 18 amino acids. After removal of 7 bases from V and 0 bases from J, the junction contained 16 bases not matched to a gene. CDR3 bases: TGTGCCAGCGGGAGACAGGGGGGTATATCGGGAGACCAAGAGACCCAGTACTTC. Residues: CASGRQGGISGDQETQYF.

This rearrangement joins TRBV28 to TRBJ2-7; D possibly corresponds to TRBD1 (6 bases). This CDR3 has 16 amino acids. Germline V gene data show CDR1 as MDHEN and CDR2 as SYDVKM. Trimming shortened V by 5 bases and J by 0 bases, and 17 bases separated the two germline ends. Here the CDR3 DNA reads TGTGCCAGCAGTCCACAACAGGGAAGGAGCTCCTACGAGCAGTACTTC. It yields the protein CASSPQQGRSSYEQYF.

The chain links TRBV6-2 or TRBV6-3 to TRBJ2-4, with a tentative D call TRBD2 (6 bases). The V gene's germline CDR1 is MNHEY and CDR2 SVGEGT. This CDR3 has 17 residues. The ends were cut back, 1 base at V and 6 bases at J, with 19 bases in the middle. For the CDR3, the DNA is TGTGCCAGCAGTTACTACGGGGGAGGTCCCTCGGGAAACATTCAGTACTTC. It specifies CASSYYGGGPSGNIQYF.

This clone was found once. The V and J genes are TRBV19 and TRBJ1-3, with D possibly being TRBD1 (5 bases). This CDR3 has 16 residues. Trimming pared 5 bases from V and 2 bases from J, leaving 16 bases between. Germline V gene data show CDR1 as LNHDA and CDR2 as SQIVND (reference sequence). The CDR3 coding sequence is TGTGCCAGTAGTTCCCAGGGCCGCGGGGCTGGAAACACCATATATTTT. Protein sequence: CASSSQGRGAGNTIYF. The full variable domain, its missing parts supplied by reference TRBV19 and TRBJ1-3, is DGGITQSPKYLFRKEGQNVTLSCEQNLNHDAMYWYRQDPGQGLRLIYYSQIVNDFQKGDIAEGYSVSREKKESFPLTVTSAQKNPTAFYLCASSSQGRGAGNTIYFGEGSWLTVV.

The count of this clone is one. The CDR3 reads CASSLWQGAYEQYF. CDR3 DNA sequence: TGTGCCAGCAGTTTATGGCAGGGGGCGTACGAGCAGTACTTC. The V gene is TRBV28, the J gene TRBJ2-7; 8 bases are shared with TRBD1. The CDR3 covers 14 residues. Losses at the gene ends were 0 bases for V and 4 bases for J; bases not matched to a gene: 2. Germline V gene lookup returns CDR1 MDHEN and CDR2 SYDVKM.

This clone occurred once. V is TRBV7-9 and J is TRBJ1-2; D uncertain. The CDR3 sequence is 11 residues long. V lost 4 bases and J lost 8, with 8 bases in between. The germline CDR1 and CDR2 sequences are SEHNR and FQNEAQ (reference sequence). The chain's CDR3 is CASSSRGGYTF. As DNA, the CDR3 is TGTGCCAGCAGCTCACGCGGAGGCTACACCTTC.

The V and J genes are TRBV2 and TRBJ1-1; D is uncertain. Trimming cost V 8 bases and J 0 bases, with 13 bases left between them. The CDR3 has 14 residues. Germline-derived CDR1 and CDR2 are SNHLY and FYNNEI. The CDR3 loop is CASVGFGVNTEAFF. CDR3 nucleotides: TGTGCCAGCGTCGGATTTGGGGTGAACACTGAAGCTTTCTTT.